This entry lists 20 T cell receptor beta chains sequenced from one sample in a study of T cell responses to AZD1222 COVID-19 vaccine. Clones were sequenced by immunoSEQ multiplex PCR, and TCRdb holds only the in-frame ones, with some missing. This sample has 150,000 to 170,000 clones; 86% occur once, and the top ten carry 5.5% to 6%. The sequencing here drew on peripheral blood, taken on day 0 of MenACWY control vaccination. The origin of the receptors is an adult in good health.

The chain carries TRBV2 and TRBJ1-5; D gene uncertain. Per the germline V gene, CDR1 is SNHLY and CDR2 is FYNNEI. The CDR3 has 15 amino acids. Between the trimmed V and J ends, which lost 7 bases and 0 bases, there was a span of 13 bases. CDR3 DNA sequence: TGTGCCAGCATTAATCGGCTGGGTAGCAATCAGCCCCAGCATTTT. This encodes CASINRLGSNQPQHF.

This sequence joins TRBV6-5 and TRBJ2-1; D is tentatively TRBD1 or TRBD2 (6 bases each). CDR1 and CDR2 (germline): MNHEY, SVGAGI. Deletions cut 1 base from V and 9 bases from J, with 10 bases between. The CDR3 has 13 amino acids. The CDR3 sequence is CASSYFGGGEQFF. CDR3 sequence (DNA): TGTGCCAGCAGTTACTTCGGGGGCGGTGAGCAGTTCTTC.

The V call is TRBV12-3 or TRBV12-4, the J call TRBJ2-1; D possibly corresponds to TRBD1 (6 bases). The CDR3 is 13 amino acids. Between the trimmed V and J ends, which lost 8 bases and 1 base, there was a span of 9 bases. The CDR3 reads CASGGISYNEQFF. In DNA, the CDR3 is TGTGCCAGCGGGGGCATATCCTACAATGAGCAGTTCTTC.

The chain is built from TRBV5-6 and TRBJ2-1, with TRBD2 identical over 12 bases. Germline CDR1 is SGHDT and CDR2 is YYEEEE. CDR3 length: 16 residues. With 5 bases clipped from V and 8 bases from J, the junction kept 11 bases outside the gene matches. The CDR3 nucleotides are TGTGCCAGCAGATCTGGCCCTAGCGGGGGGGCGTATGAGCAGTTCTTC. Its translation: CASRSGPSGGAYEQFF.

CDR3 nucleotides: TGTGCCACCAGTGATGGCAGTTCGGGAAAGGAAAAACTGTTTTTT. It yields the protein CATSDGSSGKEKLFF. The chain recombines TRBV24-1 with TRBJ1-4; D remains ambiguous. This CDR3 spans 15 amino acids. Germline CDR1 KGHDR, CDR2 SFDVKD. Trimming took off 3 bases at V and 8 bases at J, with 15 bases between the two ends.

This clone was counted once. The chain recombines TRBV27 with TRBJ1-5; maybe TRBD1 (6 bases). Trimming took 3 bases from V and 2 from J, leaving 11 bases between them. CDR1 MNHEY and CDR2 SMNVEV come from the germline V gene (reference sequence). The CDR3 runs 15 residues. CDR3 coding DNA: TGTGCCAGCAGTTTCGGGGGGGCGGGCAATCAGCCCCAGCATTTT. This sequence encodes CASSFGGAGNQPQHF.

This chain connects TRBV28 to TRBJ2-7, with 8 positions matching TRBD2. The junction had 15 bases not matched to a gene; V was cut back by 4 bases and J by 1 base. The V gene's germline CDR1 is MDHEN and CDR2 SYDVKM. There are 18 residues in the CDR3. CDR3 protein: CASSSSPGLGAVSYEQYV. The CDR3 nucleotides read TGTGCCAGCAGTTCATCCCCGGGACTAGGGGCTGTATCCTACGAGCAGTACGTC.

The chain links TRBV4-3 to TRBJ1-3; 8 positions agree with TRBD1. Germline lookup yields CDR1 LGHNA and CDR2 YSLEER. CDR3 length: 14 amino acids. V lost 4 bases, J lost 2 bases, and 1 base stayed unmatched. CDR3 nucleotides: TGCGCCAGCAGCCTACAGGGGGCTGGAAACACCATATATTTT. Its protein product is CASSLQGAGNTIYF.

The rearrangement uses TRBV15 and TRBJ1-4; D uncertain. Trimming removed 1 base at V and 2 bases at J, with 8 bases between. CDR1 and CDR2 from the germline V gene are LNHNV and YYDKDF (reference sequence). The CDR3 extends over 15 amino acids. The CDR3 sequence: CATSRGVGTNEKLFF. In nucleotides, the CDR3 is TGTGCCACCAGCAGAGGGGTCGGTACTAATGAAAAACTGTTTTTT.

The sample holds one count of this clone. One junction end disagrees with the germline gene, perhaps due to a read error. The gene calls are TRBV7-7 and TRBJ2-5, with a tentative D call TRBD2 (5 bases). CDR3 size: 14 residues. Germline CDR1 is SSHAT and CDR2 is FNYEAQ (reference sequence). The CDR3, as DNA: TGTGCTAGCAGCTTAGCGCCCGCCCTGGAGACCCAGTACTTC. Protein product: CASSLAPALETQYF.

This clone was found once. The rearrangement uses TRBV19 and TRBJ2-2; TRBD1 agrees at 10 bases. The V gene end was trimmed by 4 bases and the J gene end by 6 bases; junction bases not matched to a gene: 5. Per the germline V gene, CDR1 is LNHDA and CDR2 is SQIVND (reference sequence). The CDR3 has 15 amino acids. CDR3 nucleotides: TGTGCCAGTAGTAGAACCGGGACAGGGGCCGGGGAGCTGTTTTTT. Amino acids: CASSRTGTGAGELFF.

V usage is TRBV10-3 and J usage is TRBJ2-7, with 8 bases identical to TRBD2. The CDR3 is made up of 15 amino acids. Looked up from germline, CDR1 is ENHRY and CDR2 is SYGVKD. The V segment lost 6 bases and the J segment 0 bases; nucleotides outside the gene matches: 7. CDR3 nucleotides: TGTGCCATCAGGGCTAGCGGGCGAATCTCCTACGAGCAGTACTTC. As protein: CAIRASGRISYEQYF.

J is TRBJ2-3 and V is TRBV11-2; 9 bases line up with TRBD2. The CDR3 loop spans 16 amino acids. J lost 1 base, V lost 3 bases, and 5 bases had no gene match. Germline CDR1 and CDR2: SGHAT and FQNNGV. CDR3 nucleotides: TGTGCCAGCAGCTTCATCCAGCGGGAGGGCACAGATACGCAGTATTTT. Translated, it gives CASSFIQREGTDTQYF.

The CDR3 bases are TGTGCCAGCAAACTTGGGGCAGGCAGCTCCTACGAGCAGTACGTC. This encodes CASKLGAGSSYEQYV. The chain has TRBV5-6 and TRBJ2-7; TRBD1 is a possible D gene (5 bases). The germline CDR1 and CDR2 sequences are SGHDT and YYEEEE. The length of the CDR3 is 15 residues. Trimming cost V 6 bases and J 0 bases, with 16 bases left between them.

This clone occurred a few times. The CDR3 reads CASSEEGGSNEKLFF. In nucleotides, the CDR3 is TGTGCCAGCAGCGAGGAGGGGGGATCTAATGAAAAACTGTTTTTT. The V call is TRBV7-9, the J call TRBJ1-4; the D gene is possibly TRBD1 (6 bases). From germline, CDR1 is SEHNR and CDR2 FQNEAQ (reference sequence). The CDR3 is 15 residues long. V shed 5 bases and J shed 3 bases, with 13 bases lying between them.

V usage is TRBV11-1 and J usage is TRBJ1-2; maybe TRBD1 (5 bases). The CDR3 sequence is 14 residues long. The V gene's germline CDR1 is SGHAT and CDR2 FQDESV (reference sequence). V dropped 1 base and J dropped 6 bases, with 12 bases sitting between them. CDR3 residues: CASSLGRRADGYTF. In nucleotides, the CDR3 is TGTGCCAGCAGCTTAGGTCGCAGGGCTGATGGCTACACCTTC.

This chain uses TRBV6-2 or TRBV6-3 with TRBJ1-5; 7 nucleotides match TRBD1. V trimming: 4 bases; J trimming: 0 bases; junction bases outside the gene matches: 15. There are 19 residues in the CDR3. The germline V gene encodes CDR1 MNHEY and CDR2 SVGEGT. The CDR3 nucleotides are TGTGCCAGCAGTTGCCCGGGACAGTGGAGAGTGTGTAGCAATCAGCCCCAGCATTTT. Its translation is CASSCPGQWRVCSNQPQHF.

This sequence joins TRBV23-1 and TRBJ1-2; 10 bases are a match to TRBD1. TRBV23-1 is flagged as an ORF with uncertain function. CDR3 size: 14 residues. Germline trimming cut 7 bases from V and 6 bases from J; bases unmatched to any gene: 8. DNA for the CDR3: TGCGCCAGCACTCCAGGGGACAGGGGAGATGGCTACACCTTC. Residues: CASTPGDRGDGYTF.

The rearrangement joins TRBV7-2 to TRBJ2-5; 7 nucleotides match TRBD1. This CDR3 comprises 15 residues. After removal of 6 bases from V and 5 bases from J, the junction contained 12 bases not matched to a gene. Germline V lookup: CDR1 SGHTA, CDR2 FQGNSA. The DNA for the CDR3 is TGTGCCAGCAGTGCCTTAGGACAGGTCATTGAGACCCAGTACTTC. This translates into CASSALGQVIETQYF. The variable domain in full, with the rest retrieved from reference TRBV7-2 and TRBJ2-5, is GAGVSQSPSNKVTEKGKDVELRCDPISGHTALYWYRQSLGQGLEFLIYFQGNSAPDKSGLPSDRFSAERTGGSVSTLTIQRTQQEDSAVYLCASSALGQVIETQYFGPGTRLLVL.

The chain recombines TRBV5-1 with TRBJ2-2; D is ambiguous. The CDR3 contains 16 residues. Germline V gene data show CDR1 as SGHRS and CDR2 as YFSETQ. Trimming left V 0 bases short and J 0 bases short, with 9 bases between. The CDR3 DNA reads TGCGCCAGCAGCTTGGTTGCGCGGCCGAACACCGGGGAGCTGTTTTTT. Translating gives CASSLVARPNTGELFF.